The entry below gives a single TCR beta chain sequence along with its context. Its antigen is currently unknown. This entry is derived from a study of Tregs in tolerant kidney transplant recipients. On the study more broadly: An approximately three-day belatacept mixed lymphocyte reaction, sometimes plus 5-day graft donor restimulation, preceded CD4+CD25+CD127- sorting. Sorting used antibodies to exclude donor cells. Study results and caveats: Biological reproducibility was not directly addressed in this study.

Profiled with immunoSEQ multiplex PCR; TCRdb holds only in-frame clones, not every one. This repertoire shows about 31,000 clones, about four fifths found once; its top ten account for 2% to 2.5%. Germline assignment: CDR1 SGHTA and CDR2 FQGNSA. With 1 base removed from V and 8 bases from J, the gap between germline ends came to 11 bases. The CDR3 consists of 13 residues. What was sequenced was Tregs from blood cultured with allogeneic cells. This chain uses TRBV7-2 with TRBJ1-2; D uncertain. The sequence was collected from a human donor in good health. The CDR3 bases are TGTGCCAGCAGCTTAGTGGGGTCATCCGGCTACACCTTC. It translates to CASSLVGSSGYTF. Together with reference TRBV7-2 and TRBJ1-2, the CDR3 gives the full variable domain: GAGVSQSPSNKVTEKGKDVELRCDPISGHTALYWYRQSLGQGLEFLIYFQGNSAPDKSGLPSDRFSAERTGGSVSTLTIQRTQQEDSAVYLCASSLVGSSGYTFGSGTRLTVV.